This T cell receptor (beta chain) was recovered during a study of T cell responses to AZD1222 COVID-19 vaccine. Regarding the study as a whole: Donors were mostly white British, more females; clonal diversity possibly underestimated. Reportedly, nearly half the spike-specific TCRs target unmutated variant regions.

The J segment lost 7 bases and the V segment lost 7 bases, leaving 12 bases of the junction unmatched. The CDR3 has 15 residues. Germline V CDR1 and CDR2: LNHDA, SQIVND (reference sequence). The table lists this clone with a count of one. Its antigen is not known. Method: immunoSEQ multiplex PCR; TCRdb's copy keeps in-frame clones and lacks some. The sample includes over 140,000 clones, 90% to 95% seen only once; the top ten take roughly 3.5%. Material: peripheral blood, obtained 28 days after the second AZD1222 dose. The chain is built from TRBV19 and TRBJ1-4; 7 bases are shared with TRBD1. The sequence came from an adult who received the AZD1222 COVID-19 vaccine. The CDR3 region has the DNA TGTGCCAGTACCCTGCCGGGGCAGGGGGTTGAAAAACTGTTTTTT. Its protein product is CASTLPGQGVEKLFF.